This T cell receptor (beta chain) emerged from a study of neoadjuvant anti-PD-1 for oral cavity cancer. Time point specified: after neoadjuvant nivolumab, at surgical resection. Some clones are missing from TCRdb's copy, which holds only in-frame ones; the method was immunoSEQ multiplex PCR. Here the sample spans just over 65,000 clones, 70% to 90% being singletons. Sample: PBMCs, taken after nivolumab (anti-PD-1) treatment. This TCR derives from a person aged 40-85 years with oral cavity squamous cell carcinoma.

The CDR3 DNA sequence: TGTGCCAGCAGCACGGACAGGGTTGACTACGAGCAGTACTTC. It translates to CASSTDRVDYEQYF. The V call is TRBV5-5, the J call TRBJ2-7, with TRBD1 identical over 8 bases. V dropped 4 bases and J dropped 3; count of bases not matched to a gene: 6. The CDR3 length is 14 residues. CDR1 and CDR2 from the germline V gene are SGHKS and YYEKEE (reference sequence).